The entry below describes one T cell receptor (beta chain). These data come from a study of blood T cell repertoires in COVID-19. At the level of the study: Researchers got acute and convalescent COVID-19 samples from the United States, Italy and Spain. The cDNA or gDNA used as material had been derived from T cells, B-cell-depleted T cells, or PBMCs.

Germline lookup yields CDR1 LGHDT and CDR2 YNNKEL (reference sequence). Trimming took 0 bases from V and 4 from J, leaving 15 bases between them. The CDR3 has 16 amino acids. In the source study's methods: The assay estimated nucleated cells by amplifying reference gene primers. The method was immunoSEQ multiplex PCR; TCRdb's version includes in-frame clones alone and lacks a portion of them. The V and J calls and clone size are taken from that table; D and trimming were inferred from the DNA. This table has about 120,000 clones, roughly 81% appearing once. Sequenced input: peripheral blood. The chain couples TRBV3-1 (or the pseudogene TRBV3-2) to TRBJ1-2; D is possibly TRBD1 (5 bases). This receptor was taken from a human donor in a cohort sampled during active COVID-19. The CDR3 sequence is CASSQERARAVYGYTF. CDR3 nucleotides: TGTGCCAGCAGCCAAGAAAGGGCCAGGGCGGTCTATGGCTACACCTTC.